The rows below give T cell receptor beta chains drawn from one sample of a study of T cell responses to AZD1222 COVID-19 vaccine. Only in-frame clones appear in the TCRdb table, and some are missing; sequencing was by immunoSEQ multiplex PCR. The sample lists tens of thousands of clones; about 91% were seen once. The material sequenced was peripheral blood, taken 28 days after the second AZD1222 dose. The source of these receptors is an adult who received the AZD1222 COVID-19 vaccine. The CDR3 runs from the conserved cysteine through the conserved F or W.

V gene	J gene	CDR3 protein
TRBV19	TRBJ1-5	CASSARESNQPQHF
TRBV6-6	TRBJ2-7	CASNRLASNEQYF
TRBV10-1	TRBJ2-3	CASSSGLRNTQYF
TRBV12-3/TRBV12-4	TRBJ2-7	CASSLGEGRQYF
TRBV6-2/TRBV6-3	TRBJ1-4	CASSYFRDRSEKLFF
TRBV6-2/TRBV6-3	TRBJ1-1	CASSYSGLLNTEAFF
TRBV4-1	TRBJ1-1	CASSQVPGVVNTEAFF
TRBV9	TRBJ2-7	CASTVGIFSYEQYF
TRBV7-9	TRBJ1-1	CASSLGWNTEAFF
TRBV6-2/TRBV6-3	TRBJ2-1	CASSARLAGVQNNEQFF
TRBV6-5	TRBJ1-2	CASSSGLYGYTF
TRBV10-3	TRBJ2-7	CAISESPGQGNSYEQYF
TRBV6-5	TRBJ2-1	CASSSLDRASYNEQFF
TRBV7-9	TRBJ1-5	CASSLDHQPQHF
TRBV5-4	TRBJ1-1	CASSYMLGTGGADTEAFF
TRBV21-1	TRBJ2-2	CASSKGTGELFF
TRBV6-5	TRBJ2-7	CASSRGQAYEQYF
TRBV6-2/TRBV6-3	TRBJ2-5	CASSYSSGDVETQYF
TRBV5-6	TRBJ1-1	CASSFGTEKVNTEAFF
TRBV2	TRBJ1-2	CASRATGQWDYGYTF
TRBV6-5	TRBJ1-1	CASSLGGQKNTEAFF
TRBV7-9	TRBJ2-3	CASRESVRGAKSDTQYF
TRBV19	TRBJ2-7	CASITGFYEQYF
TRBV7-3	TRBJ2-3	CASSLTGLANTDTQYF
TRBV7-3	TRBJ2-1	CASSLDSSSYNEQFF
TRBV19	TRBJ2-7	CASSIALTSYEQYF
TRBV12-3/TRBV12-4	TRBJ1-1	CASSLLRNTEAFF
TRBV6-5	TRBJ1-5	CASTRGVTQPQHF
TRBV5-8	TRBJ2-2	CASSLVLAGGLNTGELFF
TRBV5-6	TRBJ2-2	CASSVGGWTGELFF
TRBV27	TRBJ2-3	CASSFLPNDRQSYF
TRBV29-1	TRBJ1-2	CSVEDRDGYTF
TRBV9	TRBJ1-6	CASSVEGQQPLHF
TRBV27	TRBJ2-7	CASSPSPGQLYYEQYF
TRBV7-3	TRBJ1-6	CASSSRGRDNSPLHF
TRBV3-1/TRBV3-2	TRBJ2-7	CASSHRTSGGEDEQYF
TRBV29-1	TRBJ1-5	CSVGAGAGNQPQHF
TRBV12-1	TRBJ2-1	CASSFVGFVGRGSIDNEQFF
TRBV15	TRBJ2-7	CATQIKSSYEQYF
TRBV7-6	TRBJ2-1	CASSPGGTRSYNEQFF
TRBV2	TRBJ1-1	CATEGGLKTEAFF
TRBV2	TRBJ2-2	CASSEGQGTGELFF
TRBV6-5	TRBJ2-7	CASSFQGLFGEQYF
TRBV6-2/TRBV6-3	TRBJ2-1	CASSYGQGLYNEQFF
TRBV15	TRBJ1-2	CATSRDSPRKMWDRAGGYTF